This T cell receptor (beta chain) originates from a study of blood T cell repertoires in COVID-19. Study-level information: Sites across the United States, Italy and Spain contributed samples from acute and convalescent COVID-19. The analysed material was cDNA or gDNA that came from T cells, B-cell-depleted T cells, or PBMCs.

Germline CDR1 and CDR2: MNHEY and SMNVEV (reference sequence). CDR3 length: 15 amino acids. Trimming cost V 3 bases and J 4 bases, with 13 bases left between them. In the authors' methods: Counts of nucleated cells, estimated from reference gene primer amplification, were obtained. The data were produced by immunoSEQ multiplex PCR, yet TCRdb's version contains in-frame clones alone and is incomplete. The DNA gave D and trimming, while V, J and clone size come from that table. The data hold a few hundred thousand clones, with around 83% observed a single time. This TCR was sampled from a man in his fifties or sixties who had recovered from COVID-19. The sample was peripheral blood. The genes are TRBV27 and TRBJ1-5; TRBD1 is a possible D gene (6 bases). CDR3 residues: CASSLSPDRNQPQHF. For the CDR3, the DNA is TGTGCCAGCAGTTTGTCCCCCGACAGGAATCAGCCCCAGCATTTT.